These 5 T cell receptor beta chains originate from one sample sequenced in a study of cytomegalovirus exposure and HLA in healthy donors. Researchers ran the PCR with 60 Vbeta and 13 Jbeta primers. Data came from immunoSEQ multiplex PCR; TCRdb stores just in-frame clones and leaves some out. This sample has about 150,000 clones, with around four fifths found just once. Sequenced material: PBMCs. The receptors stem from a man aged 18 to 29 in good health and CMV-seronegative.

Worth noting for this clone: Compared with germline, one end of the junction differs, possibly owing to a read error. The chain links TRBV7-9 to TRBJ1-1, with 9 nucleotides matching TRBD1. CDR3 length equals 15 residues. Germline-derived CDR1 and CDR2 are SEHNR and FQNEAQ (reference sequence). The CDR3 DNA is TGTTCCAGCAGCCCTTACCGGGACAGGGATTTCCAAGCTTTCTTT. Its translation is CSSSPYRDRDFQAFF.

This clone was recorded only once. V usage is TRBV28 and J usage is TRBJ2-1, with D unresolved. Germline CDR1 MDHEN, CDR2 SYDVKM. V was pared by 1 base and J by 4 bases, with 8 bases between. This CDR3 has 14 residues. The CDR3 DNA sequence: TGTGCCAGCAGTTTATACGGTCTTTACAATGAGCAGTTCTTC. The encoded protein is CASSLYGLYNEQFF.

J is TRBJ1-2 and V is TRBV5-5; 7 bases map to TRBD1. CDR1 and CDR2 from the germline V gene are SGHKS and YYEKEE (reference sequence). J lost 4 bases, V lost 0 bases, and 3 bases had no gene match. The length of the CDR3 is 14 residues. The CDR3 sequence is CASSLETGPYGYTF. The CDR3 nucleotides read TGTGCCAGCAGCTTGGAGACAGGGCCCTATGGCTACACCTTC.

The chain joins TRBV28 to TRBJ2-7, with D possibly being TRBD2 (6 bases). V lost 3 bases, J lost 4 bases, and 13 bases lay in between. CDR3 length equals 14 residues. Germline assignment: CDR1 MDHEN and CDR2 SYDVKM. Here the CDR3 DNA reads TGTGCCAGCAGTTTGCGGGGCCGCAGGTACGAGCAGTACTTC. It translates to CASSLRGRRYEQYF.

This CDR3 is CASSLELAGDPGELFF. CDR3 nucleotide sequence: TGTGCCAGCAGCTTAGAACTAGCGGGAGACCCCGGGGAGCTGTTTTTT. The chain combines TRBV7-6 with TRBJ2-2; 11 nucleotides agree with TRBD2. CDR1 is SGHVS, CDR2 FNYEAQ, per germline. V was clipped by 1 base and J by 6 bases; unmatched bases: 4. The CDR3 has 16 amino acids.